The rows below give T cell receptor beta chains drawn from one sample of a study of post-analysis software for immune sequencing data. Each CDR3 protein gets one entry after TCRdb re-called the PCR reads with MiXCR. This sample has 450,000 to 650,000 distinct CDR3 sequences, with roughly 47% found just once. Source material: blood. These TCRs come from a girl aged 10 to 17 with multiple sclerosis. Each CDR3 is given with its conserved first and last residue.

>16|TRBV5-1|TRBJ2-1
CASSLRLAGGLDEQFF
>17|TRBV11-3|TRBJ2-7
CASSIRTWDRSSYEQYF
>11|TRBV29-1|TRBJ1-2
CSVATGDGYTF
>15|TRBV7-2|TRBJ1-2
CASSLEAAANYGYTF
>14|TRBV6-5|TRBJ2-7
CASSYSNWIYEQYF
>14|TRBV7-9|TRBJ1-2
CASSFGQGFYGYTF
>17|TRBV28|TRBJ1-4
CASSPPLGHTTNEKLFF
>17|TRBV7-2|TRBJ2-1
CASSLEGTRGGHNEQFF
>16|TRBV5-1|TRBJ2-7
CASSLDGGRITYEQYF
>16|TRBV4-1|.
CASSQLGTSAKNIQYF
>16|TRBV7-9|TRBJ2-7
CASSPTHRDRGYEQYF
>16|TRBV5-1|TRBJ2-4
CASSLEAPIAKNIQYF
>15|TRBV4-1|TRBJ1-1
CASSQGGQGPTEAFF
>16|TRBV12-3/TRBV12-4|TRBJ2-6
CASSLARVQGANVLTF
>12|TRBV10-3|TRBJ2-1
CATGGLNNEQFF
>16|TRBV6-4|TRBJ2-7
CASVRTGLASPYEQYF
>17|TRBV6-5|TRBJ1-1
CASRIKGATLKNAEAFF
>14|TRBV10-1|TRBJ2-7
CASSESGGSYEQYF
>17|TRBV25-1|TRBJ1-5
CASSESGELPGNQPQHF
>13|TRBV12-3/TRBV12-4|TRBJ2-5
CASSPSGRGTQYF
>14|TRBV6-5|TRBJ1-1
CASMGGVISTEAFF
>14|TRBV4-1|TRBJ1-1
CASSQFSQVTEAFF
>15|TRBV25-1|TRBJ2-3
CASSDPGDVTDTQYF
>13|TRBV6-2/TRBV6-3|TRBJ2-5
CASSLLQRETQYF
>15|TRBV5-1|TRBJ2-7
CASSLVERITYEQYF
>14|TRBV11-2|TRBJ2-3
CASSRQDGTDTQYF
>18|TRBV5-1|TRBJ2-2
CASSLSTGISSNTGELFF
>12|TRBV25-1|TRBJ2-4
CASSTGVNIQYF
>17|TRBV7-2|TRBJ1-2
CASSLRRSGGLEYGYTF
>15|TRBV20-1|TRBJ2-1
CSVQETSGRNNEQFF
>16|TRBV4-1|TRBJ1-4
CASSQPVRGVNEKLFF
>17|TRBV6-9|TRBJ1-3
CASSWDDSSPLGNTIYF
>15|TRBV5-1|TRBJ2-5
CASSAGQGIQETQYF
>12|TRBV25-1|TRBJ1-2
CASRSSNYGYTF
>15|TRBV6-5|TRBJ1-2
CASTYGTGGNYGYTF
>14|TRBV7-2|TRBJ1-2
CASSLLGKTYGYTF
>14|TRBV3-1|TRBJ1-2
CASSRKGQPLGYTF
>15|TRBV12-3/TRBV12-4|TRBJ1-2
CASRDSLGRYNGYTF
>12|TRBV5-1|TRBJ2-5
CASNTGDETQYF
>17|TRBV28|TRBJ2-5
CASSSAGLAGGWETQYF
>15|TRBV12-3/TRBV12-4|TRBJ2-1
CASSTSGRTYNEQFF